This T cell receptor (beta chain) is drawn from a study of T-cell reconstitution after alpha-beta-depleted transplantation in children. This CDR3 comprises 15 residues. Trimming removed 3 bases at V and 3 bases at J, with 14 bases between. Looked up from germline, CDR1 is SGHTA and CDR2 is FQGNSA. The table lists this clonotype with many counts. Its antigen is unknown. A library of TCRbeta sequences, prepared with unique molecular identifiers, was generated. TCRdb re-called the PCR reads with MiXCR, one entry per CDR3 protein. The sample consists of a few hundred thousand distinct CDR3 sequences, about a tenth of them appearing once. Findings of the study overall: Expanded graft clones, several hundred of them, were reportedly the source of alpha-beta T cells about two months after transplant. Surviving thymic progenitors and recipient T cells were the source of high TCRbeta diversity at day 60 in some patients.

This clonotype was obtained from a child in the first two years of life with acute myeloid leukemia, due to receive a stem cell transplant. This chain joins TRBV7-2 and TRBJ1-1; unclear D gene. The sequenced sample was PBMCs, obtained before TCRalphabeta/CD19-depleted stem cell transplant. CDR3 sequence reads: CASSFSWEPDTEAFF. CDR3 nucleotides: TGTGCCAGCAGCTTCTCTTGGGAGCCCGACACTGAAGCTTTCTTT. The variable domain in full, with the rest retrieved from reference TRBV7-2 and TRBJ1-1, is GAGVSQSPSNKVTEKGKDVELRCDPISGHTALYWYRQSLGQGLEFLIYFQGNSAPDKSGLPSDRFSAERTGGSVSTLTIQRTQQEDSAVYLCASSFSWEPDTEAFFGQGTRLTVV.